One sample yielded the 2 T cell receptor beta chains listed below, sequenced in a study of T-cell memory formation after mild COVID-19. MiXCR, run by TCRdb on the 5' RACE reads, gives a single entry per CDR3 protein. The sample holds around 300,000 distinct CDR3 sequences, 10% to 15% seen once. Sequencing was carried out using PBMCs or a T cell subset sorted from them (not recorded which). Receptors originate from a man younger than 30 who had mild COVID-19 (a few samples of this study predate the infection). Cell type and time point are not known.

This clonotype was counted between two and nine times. CDR3 sequence: CSVARGDQPQHF. The CDR3 DNA is TGCAGCGTTGCGAGGGGGGATCAGCCCCAGCATTTT. The chain carries TRBV29-1 and TRBJ1-5, with TRBD1 as a possible D gene (6 bases). The germline V and J ends were trimmed by 4 bases and 5 bases, with 9 bases remaining between them. This CDR3 has 12 amino acids. The germline gives CDR1 SQVTM, CDR2 ANQGSEA.

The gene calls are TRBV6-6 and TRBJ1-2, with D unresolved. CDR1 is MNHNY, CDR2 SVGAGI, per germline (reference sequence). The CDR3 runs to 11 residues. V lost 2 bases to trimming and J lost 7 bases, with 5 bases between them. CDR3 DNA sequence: TGTGCCAGCAGTTACGAAGGTGGCTACACCTTC. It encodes CASSYEGGYTF.